These 21 T cell receptor beta chains share one sample of origin, sequenced in a study of CD8 T cells in ankylosing spondylitis. In TCRdb, the 5' RACE reads were re-called with MiXCR into one record per CDR3 protein. The sample has about 340,000 distinct CDR3 sequences, about 15% seen once; the top ten hold around 0.99%. The sequenced sample consisted of blood, either unsorted or a sorted T cell fraction (not recorded which). The receptors derive from a male donor with ankylosing spondylitis or in good health (not recorded which).

CDR3 protein: CASSPSPWDSLAPGNTIYF. Written as DNA, the CDR3 is TGTGCCAGCAGCCCTAGCCCGTGGGACAGTCTCGCCCCTGGAAACACCATATATTTT. This rearrangement joins TRBV3-1 to TRBJ1-3; 7 bases match TRBD1. Unmatched junction bases numbered 17, after V lost 4 bases and J lost 2 bases. Germline CDR1 and CDR2: LGHDT and YNNKEL (reference sequence). The CDR3 covers 19 residues.

This clonotype has ten or more counts. V gene TRBV5-1 combines with J gene TRBJ1-1; D is ambiguous. Germline CDR1 reads SGHRS; CDR2 reads YFSETQ. Trimming pared 4 bases from V and 3 bases from J, leaving 10 bases between. The CDR3 runs 13 residues. The CDR3 sequence is CASSDRRDTEAFF. In nucleotides, the CDR3 is TGCGCCAGCAGCGATCGACGGGACACTGAAGCTTTCTTT. The full variable domain, its missing parts supplied by reference TRBV5-1 and TRBJ1-1, is KAGVTQTPRYLIKTRGQQVTLSCSPISGHRSVSWYQQTPGQGLQFLFEYFSETQRNKGNFPGRFSGRQFSNSRSEMNVSTLELGDSALYLCASSDRRDTEAFFGQGTRLTVV.

This clonotype has more than one count but fewer than ten. The gene calls are TRBV20-1 and TRBJ2-1; D unclear. The CDR3 is 11 residues long. Germline assignment: CDR1 DFQATT and CDR2 SNEGSKA (reference sequence). V lost 5 bases and J lost 10, with 12 bases in between. This CDR3 reads CSAYDWREQFF. The DNA for the CDR3 is TGCAGTGCTTACGACTGGCGAGAGCAGTTCTTC.

This chain joins TRBV12-3 or TRBV12-4 and TRBJ1-1; tentative D call: TRBD1 (5 bases). The CDR3 has 17 residues. Trimming left V 1 base short and J 6 bases short, with 21 bases between. The DNA for the CDR3 is TGTGCCAGCAGTTTAGGTGTGGGGCAGAACTTTAGGCCTGAAGCTTTCTTT. Residues: CASSLGVGQNFRPEAFF.

This clonotype was found a few times. The rearrangement links TRBV6-4 to TRBJ2-3; D is ambiguous. The CDR3 runs to 13 residues. CDR1 and CDR2 from the germline V gene are MRHNA and SNTAGT. V dropped 7 bases and J dropped 4 bases, with 12 bases sitting between them. The CDR3 sequence is CASTVALADTQYF. The CDR3 DNA reads as TGTGCCAGCACTGTAGCTCTGGCAGATACGCAGTATTTT.

J is TRBJ1-1 and V is TRBV21-1; the table gives TRBD1 as D, unverified against the DNA. TRBV21-1 is classified as a pseudogene. This CDR3 has 10 residues. The CDR3 bases are TGTGCCAGCAGATCCGACAGGGCAGTCTTT. It is translated as CASRSDRAVF.

The chain carries TRBV6-5 and TRBJ2-3, with 7 bases aligning to TRBD1. The CDR3 is 16 amino acids. Looked up from germline, CDR1 is MNHEY and CDR2 is SVGAGI. The V and J ends lost 2 bases and 2 bases, in that order; junction bases with no gene match: 7. CDR3 bases: TGTGCCAGCAGTTACCGATCGGACAGGCCCACAGATACGCAGTATTTT. Translated: CASSYRSDRPTDTQYF.

This clonotype was observed at least ten times. The chain joins TRBV5-1 to TRBJ2-1; D ambiguous. Germline V gene lookup returns CDR1 SGHRS and CDR2 YFSETQ. Between the trimmed V and J ends, which lost 4 bases and 0 bases, there was a span of 14 bases. The CDR3 covers 16 residues. The CDR3 nucleotides read TGCGCCAGCAGCCCCGGTAGGAGTAGCTCCTACAATGAGCAGTTCTTC. Residues: CASSPGRSSSYNEQFF.

The rearrangement joins TRBV25-1 to TRBJ1-2; D remains unclear. V lost 4 bases, J lost 0 bases, and 12 bases lay in between. In germline, CDR1 is MGHDK, CDR2 SYGVNS. The CDR3 runs 15 residues. CDR3 loop: CASSGGQLANYGYTF. CDR3 coding DNA: TGTGCCAGCAGTGGAGGGCAGTTAGCTAACTATGGCTACACCTTC.

V is TRBV5-1 and J is TRBJ2-3; D possibly corresponds to TRBD2 (5 bases). V was pared by 3 bases and J by 3 bases, with 17 bases between. This CDR3 comprises 16 residues. The germline V gene has CDR1 SGHRS and CDR2 YFSETQ. CDR3 DNA: TGCGCCAGCAGCTCCACTGACCGAGGGAAAACAGATACGCAGTATTTT. It translates to CASSSTDRGKTDTQYF. The complete variable domain, with remaining parts taken from reference TRBV5-1 and TRBJ2-3, reads KAGVTQTPRYLIKTRGQQVTLSCSPISGHRSVSWYQQTPGQGLQFLFEYFSETQRNKGNFPGRFSGRQFSNSRSEMNVSTLELGDSALYLCASSSTDRGKTDTQYFGPGTRLTVL.

This sequence joins TRBV4-1 and TRBJ2-4; TRBD1 might be the D (5 bases). This CDR3 spans 17 amino acids. Germline loops: CDR1 MGHRA, CDR2 YSYEKL. The ends were cut back, 4 bases at V and 0 bases at J, with 16 bases in the middle. The DNA for the CDR3 is TGCGCCAGCAGCCCCGTCGGACAAGAAATAGCCAAAAACATTCAGTACTTC. Its protein is CASSPVGQEIAKNIQYF.

The chain employs TRBV6-2 or TRBV6-3 and TRBJ2-3; no reliable D call. CDR3 size: 15 residues. Germline V gene data show CDR1 as MNHEY and CDR2 as SVGEGT. Trimming removed 2 bases at V and 2 bases at J, with 11 bases between. The CDR3 protein is CASSYEARITDTQYF. CDR3 coding DNA: TGTGCCAGCAGTTACGAGGCTAGAATCACAGATACGCAGTATTTT.

This clonotype was picked up one time. The V and J genes are TRBV4-1 and TRBJ2-1; tentative D call: TRBD2 (6 bases). CDR3 length equals 17 residues. Trimming cost V 4 bases and J 1 base, with 17 bases left between them. The germline gives CDR1 MGHRA, CDR2 YSYEKL. CDR3 in amino acids: CASSPSVAGSSYNEQFF. DNA for the CDR3: TGCGCCAGCAGCCCTTCAGTGGCGGGAAGTTCCTACAATGAGCAGTTCTTC.

CDR3: CSVVGTVNTEAFF. Written as DNA, the CDR3 is TGCAGCGTGGTAGGGACAGTGAACACTGAAGCTTTCTTT. J is TRBJ1-1 and V is TRBV29-1, with 7 nucleotides matching TRBD1. The germline CDR1 and CDR2 sequences are SQVTM and ANQGSEA. The CDR3 has 13 residues. The V and J ends lost 6 bases and 0 bases, in that order; junction bases with no gene match: 4.

This clonotype turned up a few times. This chain uses TRBV6-6 with TRBJ1-3; D uncertain. Germline V CDR1 and CDR2: MNHNY, SVGAGI (reference sequence). Trimming stripped 8 bases from V and 10 bases from J, with 15 bases between. This CDR3 is built from 12 residues. The CDR3 is CASGDNGGTIYF. CDR3 sequence (DNA): TGTGCCAGCGGCGACAACGGTGGGACCATATATTTT.

This clonotype was observed many times. This rearrangement joins TRBV12-3 or TRBV12-4 to TRBJ1-4; unclear D gene. V lost 5 bases and J lost 0, with 13 bases in between. This CDR3 has 16 amino acids. CDR3 in amino acids: CASSNYLRATNEKLFF. The CDR3 DNA sequence: TGTGCCAGCAGTAACTACTTACGGGCAACTAATGAAAAACTGTTTTTT.

This clonotype has more than one count but fewer than ten. CDR3 nucleotides: TGTGCCAGCAGGAGGGACGGAGATACGCAGTATTTT. It translates to CASRRDGDTQYF. The V gene is TRBV25-1, the J gene TRBJ2-3; either TRBD1 or TRBD2 may fit D (5 bases each). Germline assignment: CDR1 MGHDK and CDR2 SYGVNS. V was shortened by 6 bases and J by 5 bases, with 9 bases between the two germline ends. This CDR3 is built from 12 residues.

In this sample, this clonotype turned up a few times. A much larger clone differs by one base, so this may be a read error. J is TRBJ2-2 and V is TRBV20-1; 8 positions agree with TRBD1. CDR1 DFQATT and CDR2 SNEGSKA come from the germline V gene (reference sequence). The CDR3 is made up of 17 amino acids. The CDR3 bases are TGCTGTGCTAGAGATAGCGCAGGGGGCGTTGTGGCCGGGGAGCTGTTTTTT. Translating gives CCARDSAGGVVAGELFF.

J is TRBJ1-2 and V is TRBV29-1; D is ambiguous. V gave up 2 bases and J gave up 4 bases, with 11 bases separating them. The CDR3 loop spans 13 amino acids. In germline, CDR1 is SQVTM, CDR2 ANQGSEA. The CDR3 nucleotides read TGCAGCGTTGAACTCCGGGAGGGCTATGGCTACACCTTC. Protein: CSVELREGYGYTF.

This clonotype has more than one count but fewer than ten. The genes are TRBV5-6 and TRBJ1-5; 7 positions agree with TRBD1. The CDR3 contains 15 residues. Per the germline V gene, CDR1 is SGHDT and CDR2 is YYEEEE. The ends lost 1 base at V and 0 bases at J; junction bases unmatched: 1. CDR3 DNA: TGTGCCAGCAGCTTGCACAGGGGTAGCAATCAGCCCCAGCATTTT. Residues: CASSLHRGSNQPQHF.

In DNA form, the CDR3 reads TGTGCCAGCAGCGTAGCCCCACACTACGAGCAGTACTTC. Protein product: CASSVAPHYEQYF. The chain has TRBV9 and TRBJ2-7; D gene unclear. The CDR3 length is 13 residues. Germline V gene data show CDR1 as SGDLS and CDR2 as YYNGEE. Trimming took off 0 bases at V and 3 bases at J, with 7 bases between the two ends.